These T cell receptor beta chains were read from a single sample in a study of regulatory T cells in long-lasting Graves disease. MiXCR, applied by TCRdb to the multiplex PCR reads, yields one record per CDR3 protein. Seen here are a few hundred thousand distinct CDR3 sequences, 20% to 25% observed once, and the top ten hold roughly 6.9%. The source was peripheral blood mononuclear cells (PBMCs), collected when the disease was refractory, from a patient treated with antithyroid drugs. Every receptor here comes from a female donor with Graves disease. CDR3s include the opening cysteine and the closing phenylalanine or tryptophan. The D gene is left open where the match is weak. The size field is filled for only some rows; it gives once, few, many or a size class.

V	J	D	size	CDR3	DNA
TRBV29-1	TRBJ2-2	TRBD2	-	CSVTREAQTGELFF	TGCAGCGTTACGCGGGAGGCTCAGACCGGGGAGCTGTTTTTT
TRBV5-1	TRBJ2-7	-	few	CASSSLLDSLPYEQYF	TGCGCCAGCAGCTCCTTATTGGACAGTCTACCCTACGAGCAGTACTTC
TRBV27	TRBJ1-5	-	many	CASSSTTDPGNQPQHF	TGTGCCAGCAGTTCCACGACAGATCCGGGCAATCAGCCCCAGCATTTT
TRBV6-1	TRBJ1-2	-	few	CASSLAQVSGYGYTF	TGTGCCAGCAGTCTCGCACAGGTTTCGGGCTATGGCTACACCTTC
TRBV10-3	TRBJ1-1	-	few	CAISGSPNTEAFF	TGTGCCATCAGTGGGTCGCCGAACACTGAAGCTTTCTTT
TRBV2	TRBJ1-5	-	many	CASRRALSNQPQHF	TGTGCCAGCAGGCGGGCTCTTAGCAATCAGCCCCAGCATTTT
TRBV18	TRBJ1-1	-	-	CASSPQSNTEAFF	TGTGCCAGCTCACCGCAAAGTAACACTGAAGCTTTCTTT
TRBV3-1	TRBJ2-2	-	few	CASSQTGWTGELFF	TGTGCCAGCAGCCAAACGGGGTGGACCGGGGAGCTGTTTTTT
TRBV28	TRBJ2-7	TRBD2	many	CASARGGPYEQYF	TGTGCCAGCGCTCGGGGGGGCCCCTACGAGCAGTACTTC
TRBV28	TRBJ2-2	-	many	CASSDVGQSNTGELFF	TGTGCCAGCAGTGACGTGGGACAATCGAACACCGGGGAGCTGTTTTTT
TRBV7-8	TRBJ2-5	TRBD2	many	CASSFPHFNSGPSQETQYF	TGTGCCAGCAGCTTCCCGCACTTTAATAGCGGGCCAAGCCAAGAGACCCAGTACTTC
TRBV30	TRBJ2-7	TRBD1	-	CAWRGRDRGYEQYF	TGTGCCTGGAGAGGAAGAGACAGGGGCTACGAGCAGTACTTC
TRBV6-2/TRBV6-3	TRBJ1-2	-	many	CASLTGTLNYGYTF	TGTGCCAGCCTAACCGGGACGCTTAACTATGGCTACACCTTC
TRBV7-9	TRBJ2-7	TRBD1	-	CASSTSGTGTSASSYEQYF	TGTGCCAGCAGCACATCCGGGACAGGGACCTCCGCGAGCTCCTACGAGCAGTACTTC
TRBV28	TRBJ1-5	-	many	CASSSGPPNQPQHF	TGTGCCAGCAGTTCGGGACCGCCTAATCAGCCCCAGCATTTT
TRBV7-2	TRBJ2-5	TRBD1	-	CASSLIQGAEETQYF	TGTGCCAGCAGCCTGATACAGGGGGCTGAGGAGACCCAGTACTTC
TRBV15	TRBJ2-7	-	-	CATSRELGRGYEQYF	TGTGCCACCAGCAGAGAATTGGGACGGGGCTACGAGCAGTACTTC
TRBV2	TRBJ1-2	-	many	CASSATGSAGYTF	TGTGCCAGCAGCGCCACAGGATCTGCTGGCTACACCTTC
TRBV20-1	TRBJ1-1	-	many	CSASSAAWEAFF	TGCAGTGCTTCTTCCGCCGCCTGGGAGGCTTTCTTT
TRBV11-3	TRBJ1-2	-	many	CASSPNRDPNYGYTF	TGTGCCAGCAGCCCGAACAGGGATCCTAACTATGGCTACACCTTC
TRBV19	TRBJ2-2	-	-	CVSSAGALNTGELFF	TGTGTCAGTAGCGCGGGGGCTTTGAACACCGGGGAGCTGTTTTTT
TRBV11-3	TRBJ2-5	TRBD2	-	CASSARTSGRAGKTQYF	TGTGCCAGCAGCGCGAGGACTAGCGGGAGGGCCGGGAAGACCCAGTACTTC
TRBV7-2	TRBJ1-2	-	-	CASSLDRPGYTF	TGTGCCAGCAGCTTAGACAGACCCGGCTACACCTTC
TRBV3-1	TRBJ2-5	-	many	CASNLQGEQETQYF	TGTGCCAGCAACCTACAGGGAGAACAAGAGACCCAGTACTTC
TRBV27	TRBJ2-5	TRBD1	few	CASTNYRGTNQETQYF	TGTGCCAGCACCAACTACAGGGGAACCAACCAAGAGACCCAGTACTTC
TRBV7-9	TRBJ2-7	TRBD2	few	CASSFGTSLREQYF	TGTGCCAGCAGCTTCGGGACTAGCCTTCGGGAGCAGTACTTC
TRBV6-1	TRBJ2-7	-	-	CASSHGHPYEQYF	TGTGCCAGCAGTCACGGACATCCCTACGAGCAGTACTTC
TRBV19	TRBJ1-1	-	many	CASSRTTGLRMNTEAFF	TGTGCCAGTAGTAGGACCACAGGATTACGGATGAACACTGAAGCTTTCTTT
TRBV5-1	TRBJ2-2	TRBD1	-	CASSGAGTENTGELFF	TGCGCCAGCAGCGGCGCCGGGACAGAGAACACCGGGGAGCTGTTTTTT
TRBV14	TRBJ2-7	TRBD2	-	CASSPMGGFNYEQYF	TGTGCCAGCAGCCCGATGGGAGGGTTCAACTACGAGCAGTACTTC
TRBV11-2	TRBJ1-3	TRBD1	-	CASSPGTGLGNTIYF	TGTGCCAGCAGCCCGGGGACAGGCCTCGGAAACACCATATATTTT
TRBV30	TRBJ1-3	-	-	CAWSVVSGNTIYF	TGTGCCTGGAGTGTCGTCTCTGGAAACACCATATATTTT
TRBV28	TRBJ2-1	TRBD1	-	CASSTGGTGDDEQFF	TGTGCCAGCAGTACCGGAGGGACAGGGGACGATGAGCAGTTCTTC
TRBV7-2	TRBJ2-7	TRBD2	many	CASSAAGGPREQYF	TGTGCCAGCAGCGCAGCGGGGGGGCCGCGCGAGCAGTACTTC
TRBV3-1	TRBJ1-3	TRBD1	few	CASSQGGQGAEGNTIYF	TGTGCCAGCAGCCAAGGCGGACAGGGGGCGGAGGGAAACACCATATATTTT
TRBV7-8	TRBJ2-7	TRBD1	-	CASSSPGQTSYEQYF	TGTGCCAGCAGCTCTCCGGGACAGACCTCCTACGAGCAGTACTTC
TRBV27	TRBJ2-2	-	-	CASRGRGYLNTGELFF	TGTGCCAGCAGAGGGCGGGGATACTTAAACACCGGGGAGCTGTTTTTT
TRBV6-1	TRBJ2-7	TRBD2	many	CASSPRGEIRSEQYF	TGTGCCAGCAGTCCCCGGGGGGAAATTCGCTCCGAGCAGTACTTC
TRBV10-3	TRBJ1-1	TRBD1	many	CAISGQGLTEAFF	TGTGCCATCAGTGGACAGGGGCTCACTGAAGCTTTCTTT
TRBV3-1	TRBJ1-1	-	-	CASSQEGVTIGAFF	TGTGCCAGCAGCCAAGAGGGGGTGACTATCGGGGCTTTCTTT
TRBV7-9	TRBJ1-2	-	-	CASSLKGHNKNGYTF	TGTGCCAGCAGCTTGAAGGGACACAATAAGAATGGCTACACCTTC